This TCR beta chain appears in the sequencing data of a study of CD8 T cells in ankylosing spondylitis. Whole-study findings and limits: What seemed typical of ankylosing spondylitis blood was a TCR beta motif built from fewer than ten highly homologous variants. In ankylosing spondylitis patients, matched synovial fluid reportedly showed significant enrichment of disease-linked clones. Some of these motif variants have turned up before, in reports on reactive arthritis synovial fluid and blood.

Construction of TCR beta libraries was performed using quantitative 5'-RACE with molecular barcodes. TCRdb passed the 5' RACE reads through MiXCR, listing each CDR3 protein once. The sample holds approximately 350,000 distinct CDR3 sequences; 20% are singletons and the top ten take roughly 14%. With respect to this clonotype: Its antigen is unidentified.

Material: blood, either unsorted or a sorted T cell fraction (not recorded which). This clonotype was sampled from a male donor with ankylosing spondylitis or in good health (not recorded which).

CDR3 bases: TGTGCCTGGATGAGACACCGGAACACCGGGGAGCTGTTTTTT. It codes for CAWMRHRNTGELFF. This chain links TRBV30 with TRBJ2-2; no clear D gene. CDR1 and CDR2 (germline): GTSNPN, SVGIG (reference sequence). The CDR3 runs to 14 residues. V was clipped by 4 bases and J by 1 base, with 10 bases between them.